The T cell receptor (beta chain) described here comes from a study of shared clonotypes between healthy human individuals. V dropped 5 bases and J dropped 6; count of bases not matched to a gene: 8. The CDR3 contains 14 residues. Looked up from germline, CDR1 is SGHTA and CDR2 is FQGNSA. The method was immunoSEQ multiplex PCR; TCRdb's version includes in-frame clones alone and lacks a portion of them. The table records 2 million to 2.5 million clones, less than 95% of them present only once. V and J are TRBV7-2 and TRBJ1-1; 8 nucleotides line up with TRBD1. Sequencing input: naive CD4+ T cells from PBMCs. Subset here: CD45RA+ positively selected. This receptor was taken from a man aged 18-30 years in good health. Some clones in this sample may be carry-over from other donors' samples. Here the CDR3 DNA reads TGTGCCAGCAGCGGGACAGGAGGAGGAGCTGAAGCTTTCTTT. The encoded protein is CASSGTGGGAEAFF.